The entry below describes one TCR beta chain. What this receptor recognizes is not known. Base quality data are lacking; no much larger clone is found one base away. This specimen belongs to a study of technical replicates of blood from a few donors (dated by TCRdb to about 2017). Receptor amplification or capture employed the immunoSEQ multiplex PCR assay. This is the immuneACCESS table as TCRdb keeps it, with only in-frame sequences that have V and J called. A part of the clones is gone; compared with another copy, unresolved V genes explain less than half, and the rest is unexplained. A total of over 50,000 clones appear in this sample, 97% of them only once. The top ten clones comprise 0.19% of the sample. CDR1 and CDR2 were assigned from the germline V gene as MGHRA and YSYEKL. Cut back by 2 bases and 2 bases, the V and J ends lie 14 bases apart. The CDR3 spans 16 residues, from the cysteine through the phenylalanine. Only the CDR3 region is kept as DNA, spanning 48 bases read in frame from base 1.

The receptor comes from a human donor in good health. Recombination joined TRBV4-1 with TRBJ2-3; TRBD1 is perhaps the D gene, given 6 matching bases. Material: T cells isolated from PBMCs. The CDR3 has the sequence CASSQWTVTPTDTQYF. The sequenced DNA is TGCGCCAGCAGCCAATGGACAGTTACCCCCACAGATACGCAGTATTTT.